These T cell receptor beta chains were read from a single sample in a study of response to subunit inactivated influenza vaccine. Each CDR3 protein is one row after TCRdb ran MiXCR on the RT-PCR reads. The sample includes hundreds of thousands of distinct CDR3 sequences, 12% to 15% of them seen just once. Material: PBMCs from blood, obtained around two weeks before vaccination. All receptors derive from a man aged 45 to 65 who received an inactivated influenza vaccine. Both conserved end residues are part of each CDR3. D genes are given only for firm matches. Some rows mark clone size as missing; the rest say once, few, many or name a class of expanded clone.

V	D	size	J	CDR3	DNA
TRBV29-1	NA	NA	TRBJ2-7	CSVPGSSYEQYF	TGCAGCGTTCCAGGGAGCTCCTACGAGCAGTACTTC
TRBV10-3	NA	NA	TRBJ2-7	CAISPDPQGEQYF	TGTGCCATCAGCCCTGACCCCCAGGGCGAGCAGTACTTC
TRBV25-1	NA	NA	TRBJ1-4	CASSEGQIWEKLFF	TGTGCCAGCAGTGAAGGGCAGATATGGGAAAAACTGTTTTTT
TRBV20-1	TRBD2	NA	TRBJ2-1	CSASHMIAGSYNEQFF	TGCAGTGCTTCTCATATGATAGCGGGCTCCTACAATGAGCAGTTCTTC
TRBV5-6	NA	many	TRBJ2-4	CASSLEDIGAKNIQYF	TGTGCCAGCAGCTTGGAGGACATAGGGGCCAAAAACATTCAGTACTTC
TRBV6-5	NA	few	TRBJ2-7	CASSYSYRYEQYF	TGTGCCAGCAGTTACTCGTACCGCTACGAGCAGTACTTC
TRBV10-3	NA	NA	TRBJ1-4	CAISLGTATNEKLFF	TGTGCCATCAGCCTCGGGACGGCAACTAATGAAAAACTGTTTTTT
TRBV12-3/TRBV12-4	NA	many	TRBJ2-3	CASSLDTQYF	TGTGCCAGCAGCTTAGATACGCAGTATTTT
TRBV6-5	TRBD2	many	TRBJ2-7	CASSYSAGGDEQYF	TGTGCCAGCAGTTACTCCGCGGGGGGCGACGAGCAGTACTTC
TRBV20-1	NA	many	TRBJ1-6	CSTPGGNNSPLHF	TGCAGTACCCCGGGAGGGAATAATTCACCCCTCCACTTT
TRBV5-1	TRBD1	few	TRBJ2-1	CASSQTAGTGSRNEQFF	TGCGCCAGCAGCCAAACCGCCGGGACAGGGAGTCGGAATGAGCAGTTCTTC
TRBV6-2/TRBV6-3	NA	NA	TRBJ1-4	CASSYSTGTPNEKLFF	TGTGCCAGCAGTTACTCAACCGGGACCCCCAATGAAAAACTGTTTTTT
TRBV3-1	NA	NA	TRBJ1-1	CASGDYTEAFF	TGTGCCAGCGGGGACTACACTGAAGCTTTCTTT
TRBV18	NA	NA	TRBJ1-1	CASSPGKNTEAFF	TGTGCCAGCTCACCAGGGAAGAACACTGAAGCTTTCTTT
TRBV2	NA	few	TRBJ2-2	CASSEYRAGELFF	TGTGCCAGCAGTGAATACAGAGCCGGGGAGCTGTTTTTT
TRBV6-2/TRBV6-3	NA	NA	TRBJ1-5	CASSRPPGGNQPQHF	TGTGCCAGCAGTCGCCCCCCGGGAGGGAATCAGCCCCAGCATTTT
TRBV5-1	NA	NA	TRBJ2-1	CASSSNRHNEQFF	TGCGCCAGCAGCTCCAATCGCCACAATGAGCAGTTCTTC
TRBV28	NA	NA	TRBJ2-5	CASSLRVGGVAETQYF	TGTGCCAGCAGTTTACGGGTGGGGGGAGTTGCAGAGACCCAGTACTTC
TRBV20-1	TRBD1	NA	TRBJ2-6	CSARDRGDSGANVLTF	TGCAGTGCTAGGGACAGGGGAGACTCTGGGGCCAACGTCCTGACTTTC
TRBV7-3	NA	NA	TRBJ2-2	CASSLPQGANTGELFF	TGTGCCAGCAGCTTACCCCAGGGAGCGAACACCGGGGAGCTGTTTTTT
TRBV10-2	TRBD2	NA	TRBJ2-7	CASRTSGGEQYF	TGCGCCAGCAGGACTAGCGGGGGCGAGCAGTACTTC
TRBV14	NA	NA	TRBJ2-7	CASSQYGAYEQYF	TGTGCCAGCAGCCAATACGGCGCCTACGAGCAGTACTTC
TRBV11-2	NA	many	TRBJ2-7	CASSLGQGISYEQYF	TGTGCCAGCAGTTTAGGGCAGGGAATATCCTACGAGCAGTACTTC
TRBV20-1	NA	few	TRBJ1-1	CSGHLPSHTEAFF	TGCAGTGGCCATTTACCATCGCACACTGAAGCTTTCTTT
TRBV11-2	NA	NA	TRBJ1-2	CASSFRPSGGYTF	TGTGCCAGCAGCTTCCGGCCATCGGGTGGCTACACCTTC
TRBV4-3	NA	NA	TRBJ2-5	CASSQTQDGQETQYF	TGCGCCAGCAGCCAAACGCAGGACGGTCAAGAGACCCAGTACTTC
TRBV29-1	NA	many	TRBJ1-1	CSVQGAGRTEAFF	TGCAGCGTCCAAGGGGCAGGGCGGACTGAAGCTTTCTTT